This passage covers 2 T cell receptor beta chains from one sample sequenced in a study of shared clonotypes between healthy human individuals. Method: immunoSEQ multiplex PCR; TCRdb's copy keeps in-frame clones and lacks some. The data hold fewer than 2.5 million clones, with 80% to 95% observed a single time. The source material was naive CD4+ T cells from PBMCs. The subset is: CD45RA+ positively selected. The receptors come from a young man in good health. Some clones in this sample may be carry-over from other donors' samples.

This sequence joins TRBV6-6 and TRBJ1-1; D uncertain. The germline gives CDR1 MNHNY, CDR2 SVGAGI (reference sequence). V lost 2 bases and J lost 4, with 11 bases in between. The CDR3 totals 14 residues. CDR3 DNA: TGTGCCAGCAGTTACACCTGGGGAGTCACTGAAGCTTTCTTT. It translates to CASSYTWGVTEAFF.

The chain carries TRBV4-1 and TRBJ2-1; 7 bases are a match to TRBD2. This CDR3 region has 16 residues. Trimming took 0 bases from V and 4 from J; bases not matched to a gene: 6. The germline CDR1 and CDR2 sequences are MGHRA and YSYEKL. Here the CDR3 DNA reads TGCGCCAGCAGCCAAGATGATCTAGCGGCGTACAATGAGCAGTTCTTC. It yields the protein CASSQDDLAAYNEQFF.